The clone carrying this T cell receptor beta chain was detected only once. What it recognizes is unknown. This sample was included in a study of cytomegalovirus exposure and HLA in healthy donors. Study outcomes and limitations: Cytomegalovirus association was assigned to around 150 TCR beta chains. Most observed TCR sequences were rare, whereas some public TCRs were detected in many donors.

Using immunoSEQ multiplex PCR, the repertoire was profiled, and TCRdb retains in-frame clones only, with some absent. The profile shows hundreds of thousands of clones, over 75% of them singletons. The donors belonged to the approximately 130-subject validation cohort, separate from the roughly 650-subject first cohort. The length of the CDR3 is 14 residues. Germline CDR1 SGHTA, CDR2 FQGNSA. V lost 0 bases and J lost 4, with 9 bases in between. The chain carries TRBV7-2 and TRBJ2-5, with a weak D call TRBD2 (5 bases). The receptor comes from a young man in good health and CMV-seropositive. Sequenced material: PBMCs. The CDR3 coding sequence is TGTGCCAGCAGCTTAGCCGGGGTGGGAGAGACCCAGTACTTC. As protein: CASSLAGVGETQYF.